The present T cell receptor beta chain was sequenced within a study of regulatory T cells in long-lasting Graves disease. The overall study: Treatment with antithyroid drugs for over 5 years, together with positive TSH receptor antibodies, meant persistent Graves' disease.

Time point described: persistent/refractory GD, antithyroid drugs over 5 years with positive TRAb. Isolated PBMC RNA provided the starting material for the TCR library. An endocrinology department located in Xi'an, China, was where the patients came from. Trimming left V 4 bases short and J 14 bases short, with 22 bases between. The CDR3 sequence is 14 residues long. Germline CDR1 and CDR2: KGHDR and SFDVKD. Study outcomes and limitations: Relative to newly diagnosed Graves' patients, persistent ones had lower TCR diversity. Researchers reported studying only peripheral blood, not thyroid tissue.

HTBI primers from iRepertoire and Arm-PCR of CDR3 regions yielded the TCR beta libraries. Via MiXCR, TCRdb re-called the multiplex PCR reads, giving one row per CDR3 protein. The data hold roughly 450,000 distinct CDR3 sequences, with around 22% observed a single time. Note on this clonotype: No antigen is known for it.

The sequence was collected from a female donor with Graves disease. The rearrangement uses TRBV24-1 and TRBJ1-2, with no clear D. The material was peripheral blood mononuclear cells (PBMCs), obtained when the disease was refractory, from a patient treated with antithyroid drugs. In DNA form, the CDR3 reads TGTGCCACCAGTGACGAACAGAGGTCTATGGCTACAACCTTC. Amino acids: CATSDEQRSMATTF.